The 17 T cell receptor beta chains reported below all come from one sample, sequenced in a study of T cells in tumors after PD-1 blockade. The assay was immunoSEQ multiplex PCR, and TCRdb's table has in-frame clones only and misses some. The sample contains 60,000 to 65,000 clones, under 80% of which appear only once. The material sequenced was PBMCs, taken after anti-PD-1 treatment. Receptors were obtained from a human donor with basal cell carcinoma.

This chain joins TRBV5-1 and TRBJ1-2; D may be TRBD1 (6 bases). Between the trimmed V and J ends, which lost 4 bases and 3 bases, there was a span of 22 bases. Germline lookup yields CDR1 SGHRS and CDR2 YFSETQ. This CDR3 is 17 amino acids long. The CDR3 reads CASSTGTNPTPDYGYTF. In DNA form, the CDR3 reads TGCGCCAGCAGCACGGGGACAAATCCTACCCCCGACTATGGCTACACCTTC.

The chain has TRBV21-1 and TRBJ1-1. TRBV21-1 is a listed pseudogene. This CDR3 contains 16 residues. The CDR3 nucleotides are TGTGCCAGCAGAGGGCCCGTAGCTACACAATGCACTGAAGCTTTCTTT. This translates into CASRGPVATQCTEAFF.

This sequence joins TRBV4-2 and TRBJ2-3; unclear D gene. V was clipped by 0 bases and J by 6 bases, with 13 bases between them. The CDR3 extends over 15 amino acids. Germline loops: CDR1 LGHNA, CDR2 YNFKEQ. The CDR3 protein is CASSQEQLLSDTQYF. CDR3 DNA sequence: TGTGCCAGCAGCCAAGAACAGCTCCTTAGTGATACGCAGTATTTT.

This clone was seen more than once but under ten times. Distinct nucleotide sequences in the sample also encode this CDR3. V gene TRBV9 combines with J gene TRBJ1-3, with D hard to call. The CDR3 sequence is 14 residues long. Germline V gene sequence: CDR1 SGDLS, CDR2 YYNGEE. Trimming pared 2 bases from V and 4 bases from J, leaving 10 bases between. The CDR3 coding sequence is TGTGCCAGCAGCGTCGAGGGTTCCGGAAACACCATATATTTT. Amino acids: CASSVEGSGNTIYF.

The gene calls are TRBV21-1 and TRBJ1-5. TRBV21-1 is marked as a pseudogene. This CDR3 has 16 amino acids. CDR3 sequence (DNA): TGTGCCAGCAGCAAAATACGGAACGGAGAAGGTCAGCCCCAGCATTTT. This gives the protein CASSKIRNGEGQPQHF.

The chain employs TRBV11-3 and TRBJ2-1, with 8 bases aligning to TRBD1. CDR1 is SGHNT, CDR2 YENEEA, per germline. The J segment lost 6 bases and the V segment lost 6 bases, leaving 19 bases of the junction unmatched. This CDR3 comprises 18 residues. This CDR3 is CASSTGQALLSRPNEQFF. CDR3 DNA: TGTGCCAGCAGTACGGGACAGGCCCTTCTCTCCCGCCCCAATGAGCAGTTCTTC.

This clone occurred once. This chain uses TRBV5-1 with TRBJ2-1; 11 nucleotides align to TRBD2. CDR3 size: 16 residues. After removal of 4 bases from V and 7 bases from J, the junction contained 10 bases not matched to a gene. Germline assignment: CDR1 SGHRS and CDR2 YFSETQ. The DNA for the CDR3 is TGCGCCAGCAGCCTTTCTCTAGCGGGGGGTATAAATGAGCAGTTCTTC. Translated, it gives CASSLSLAGGINEQFF.

The V gene is TRBV6-5, the J gene TRBJ1-1; D uncertain. The CDR3 extends over 15 amino acids. The germline V gene encodes CDR1 MNHEY and CDR2 SVGAGI. V lost 7 bases, J lost 0 bases, and 15 bases lay in between. CDR3: CASNLNGLLNTEAFF. In DNA form, the CDR3 reads TGTGCCAGCAACCTAAACGGACTCTTGAACACTGAAGCTTTCTTT.

The V and J genes are TRBV7-8 and TRBJ2-7; 8 nucleotides align to TRBD2. The germline V gene has CDR1 SGHVS and CDR2 FQNEAQ. The CDR3 has 14 amino acids. The V gene end was trimmed by 7 bases and the J gene end by 4 bases; junction bases not matched to a gene: 9. CDR3 DNA sequence: TGTGCCAGCACCCCCCTCGGCGGGGGGTACGAGCAGTACTTC. This codes for CASTPLGGGYEQYF.

The rearrangement joins TRBV30 to TRBJ1-5; 8 bases match TRBD1. V dropped 1 base and J dropped 4; count of bases not matched to a gene: 0. The CDR3 sequence is 13 residues long. From germline, CDR1 is GTSNPN and CDR2 SVGIG (reference sequence). In DNA form, the CDR3 reads TGTGCCTGGAGTGGACAGGGGAATCAGCCCCAGCATTTT. Its protein is CAWSGQGNQPQHF.

The V gene is TRBV6-5, the J gene TRBJ1-1; D remains unclear. V was shortened by 6 bases and J by 4 bases, with 12 bases between the two germline ends. Germline V gene data show CDR1 as MNHEY and CDR2 as SVGAGI. This CDR3 contains 13 residues. CDR3: CASRPIGLTEAFF. CDR3 coding DNA: TGTGCCAGCAGGCCTATCGGACTCACTGAAGCTTTCTTT.

The V gene is TRBV7-5, the J gene TRBJ1-3; the table gives TRBD1 as D, unverified against the DNA. TRBV7-5 counts as a pseudogene. There are 16 residues in the CDR3. DNA for the CDR3: TGTGCCAGAAGCACCGCGGACAGGGGGCTGGGAAACACCATATATTTT. It encodes CARSTADRGLGNTIYF.

The chain employs TRBV7-9 and TRBJ2-1; 11 bases map to TRBD1. V trimming: 9 bases; J trimming: 7 bases; junction bases outside the gene matches: 17. This CDR3 has 17 amino acids. In germline, CDR1 is SEHNR, CDR2 FQNEAQ (reference sequence). The CDR3 nucleotides read TGTGCCAGTTTAAGGACAGGGGGCGCGAAATGGGTGAATGAGCAGTTCTTC. Translation: CASLRTGGAKWVNEQFF.

This clone has more than one count but fewer than ten. The chain combines TRBV5-1 with TRBJ2-7; weak D call: TRBD1 (6 bases). V was cut by 3 bases and J by 3 bases, with 10 bases left in between. The CDR3 totals 13 residues. Germline values: CDR1 SGHRS, CDR2 YFSETQ. CDR3 region: CASSSQGYYEQYF. CDR3 DNA: TGCGCCAGCAGCTCACAGGGATACTACGAGCAGTACTTC. The variable domain in full, with the rest retrieved from reference TRBV5-1 and TRBJ2-7, is KAGVTQTPRYLIKTRGQQVTLSCSPISGHRSVSWYQQTPGQGLQFLFEYFSETQRNKGNFPGRFSGRQFSNSRSEMNVSTLELGDSALYLCASSSQGYYEQYFGPGTRLTVT.

V and J are TRBV6-1 and TRBJ1-2, with D unresolved. The CDR3 sequence is 15 residues long. Trimming stripped 0 bases from V and 5 bases from J, with 13 bases between. Germline CDR1 MNHNS, CDR2 SASEGT. The CDR3 sequence is CASSEALGSFYGYTF. The DNA for the CDR3 is TGTGCCAGCAGTGAAGCGCTCGGCAGTTTTTATGGCTACACCTTC.

This clone appeared once. V gene TRBV30 combines with J gene TRBJ2-6; no clear D. The CDR3 extends over 14 amino acids. V was cut by 1 base and J by 0 bases, with 4 bases left in between. Germline V gene sequence: CDR1 GTSNPN, CDR2 SVGIG (reference sequence). The CDR3 loop reads CAWSDASGANVLTF. The CDR3 DNA sequence: TGTGCCTGGAGTGATGCCTCTGGGGCCAACGTCCTGACTTTC. The full variable domain, completed using reference TRBV30 and TRBJ2-6, is SQTIHQWPATLVQPVGSPLSLECTVEGTSNPNLYWYRQAAGRGLQLLFYSVGIGQISSEVPQNLSASRPQDRQFILSSKKLLLSDSGFYLCAWSDASGANVLTFGAGSRLTVL.

The genes are TRBV5-1 and TRBJ2-7; 11 bases align to TRBD1. Germline trimming cut 5 bases from V and 6 bases from J; bases unmatched to any gene: 13. The germline V gene has CDR1 SGHRS and CDR2 YFSETQ. The CDR3 runs to 16 residues. The CDR3 sequence is CASSLLSGTGGGEQYF. In DNA, the CDR3 is TGCGCCAGCAGTCTACTATCCGGGACAGGGGGAGGCGAGCAGTACTTC.